The rows below give T cell receptor beta chains drawn from one sample of a study of human T cells and chemical hapten exposure. TCRdb re-called the RACE reads with MiXCR, one entry per CDR3 protein. The sample carries fewer than 350,000 distinct CDR3 sequences, 7.7% recorded once. This specimen was whole blood, taken in connection with sensitization to the hapten diphenylcyclopropenone (DPC). The receptors were sampled from a man between 18 and 35 years old with alopecia areata. Some clones in this sample may be carry-over from other donors' samples. Both conserved end residues are part of each CDR3.

j_gene: TRBJ1-6; v_gene: TRBV14; CDR3aa: CASSQVGTGMDSPLHF
j_gene: TRBJ2-3; v_gene: TRBV6-2/TRBV6-3; CDR3aa: CASSYEAAGSDTQYF
j_gene: TRBJ2-1; v_gene: TRBV20-1; CDR3aa: CSAILHSSYNEQFF
j_gene: TRBJ1-2; v_gene: TRBV6-2/TRBV6-3; CDR3aa: CASSYSTGPYGYTF
j_gene: TRBJ2-1; v_gene: TRBV7-2; CDR3aa: CASSFERGRYNEQFF
j_gene: TRBJ2-3; v_gene: TRBV7-3; CDR3aa: CACSLQGGLADTQYF
j_gene: TRBJ2-5; v_gene: TRBV5-6; CDR3aa: CASSLLGSGPLGEETQYF
j_gene: TRBJ1-1; v_gene: TRBV7-9; CDR3aa: CASSLNRVNTEAFF
j_gene: TRBJ1-3; v_gene: TRBV28; CDR3aa: CASRTGRTGNTIYF
j_gene: TRBJ1-2; v_gene: TRBV10-3; CDR3aa: CAMSGTGDYGYTF
j_gene: TRBJ2-5; v_gene: TRBV7-3; CDR3aa: CASSRGQGAQETQYF